The clone carrying this T cell receptor (beta chain) has just a few counts. As yet, its antigen is unknown. Germline V gene sequence: CDR1 MNHEY, CDR2 SMNVEV (reference sequence). V lost 8 bases, J lost 7 bases, and 11 bases lay in between. The CDR3 totals 12 residues. Study results and limitations: Greatest tumor Treg TCR overlap was with tumor naive CD4+ cells.

TCRdb called the 5' RACE reads again in MiXCR, with one record for every CDR3 protein. Of nearly 55,000 distinct CDR3 sequences detected, 15% to 20% appear once; the ten largest clones hold under 3%. The TCR comes from a female donor with breast cancer. This chain connects TRBV27 to TRBJ1-4; D remains ambiguous. What was sequenced was naive CD4+ T cells sorted from blood. Subset in this sample: naive CD4+ T cells, CD4+CD45RA+CD25-. CDR3: CASGFRGEKLFF. CDR3 in DNA: TGTGCCAGCGGCTTCCGGGGTGAAAAACTGTTTTTT. Filled out from reference TRBV27 and TRBJ1-4, the complete variable domain reads EAQVTQNPRYLITVTGKKLTVTCSQNMNHEYMSWYRQDPGLGLRQIYYSMNVEVTDKGDVPEGYKVSRKEKRNFPLILESPSPNQTSLYFCASGFRGEKLFFGSGTQLSVL.